This entry concerns a single T cell receptor beta chain. Use of 60 Vbeta and 13 Jbeta primers characterized the PCR. TCRdb's copy holds only in-frame clones and misses some; the assay was immunoSEQ multiplex PCR. The sample lists some 220,000 clones, roughly 90% occurring once. This sample is part of a study of cytomegalovirus exposure and HLA in healthy donors. Between the trimmed V and J ends, which lost 2 bases and 0 bases, there was a span of 8 bases. Per the germline V gene, CDR1 is MNHEY and CDR2 is SMNVEV (reference sequence). This CDR3 contains 15 residues. This clonotype originated in a woman aged 18 to 35 in good health and CMV-seronegative. The material sequenced was PBMCs. V and J are TRBV27 and TRBJ2-4; D perhaps matches TRBD1 (5 bases). The CDR3 loop is CASSLEDIAKNIQYF. The CDR3 nucleotides are TGTGCCAGCAGTTTAGAGGACATAGCCAAAAACATTCAGTACTTC.